The present entry profiles one T cell receptor beta chain with its context. The germline V gene has CDR1 MGHRA and CDR2 YSYEKL. The CDR3 loop spans 14 amino acids. The V and J ends lost 1 base and 6 bases respectively, with 12 bases between them. The source of the sample is a study of blood T cell repertoires in COVID-19. The wider study: Material from acute and convalescent COVID-19 was sourced from the United States, Italy and Spain.

Produced via immunoSEQ multiplex PCR; TCRdb's table is partial and in-frame only. The data hold 150,000 to 250,000 clones, with 80% to 85% observed a single time. The source material was PBMCs or T cells enriched from blood (not recorded which). The clonotype comes from a man aged 35 to 55 who had recovered from COVID-19. This sequence joins TRBV4-1 and TRBJ1-1, with unresolved D. This CDR3 is CASSQVFTVPEAFF. The CDR3 DNA reads TGCGCCAGCAGCCAAGTATTCACAGTCCCTGAAGCTTTCTTT.